The 17 T cell receptor beta chains below come from one sample, sequenced in a study of Tregs in tolerant kidney transplant recipients. Sequencing was performed with immunoSEQ multiplex PCR; in TCRdb, only in-frame clones are kept and a portion is missing. The sample has hundreds of thousands of clones, 65% to 85% seen once. What was sequenced was CD4+ T cells from blood. The receptor set was obtained from a human donor in good health.

This rearrangement joins TRBV6-1 to TRBJ2-7; TRBD1 matches 8 bases. The germline CDR1 and CDR2 sequences are MNHNS and SASEGT. V gave up 5 bases and J gave up 5 bases; unmatched junction bases: 8. The CDR3 length is 14 residues. The CDR3 loop is CASSTHRGLNEQYF. CDR3 in DNA: TGTGCCAGCAGTACCCACAGGGGGTTGAACGAGCAGTACTTC.

This clone occurred a few times. The rearrangement uses TRBV6-1 and TRBJ1-1; D gene uncertain. Germline loops: CDR1 MNHNS, CDR2 SASEGT. V was cut by 7 bases and J by 4 bases, with 7 bases left in between. The CDR3 totals 11 residues. CDR3 sequence (DNA): TGTGCCAGCACGAGGTTCACTGAAGCTTTCTTT. This gives the protein CASTRFTEAFF.

Only a few counts were recorded for this clone. The chain carries TRBV4-1 and TRBJ1-2, with TRBD1 as a possible D gene (6 bases). V shed 1 base and J shed 7 bases, with 13 bases lying between them. The CDR3 is 14 residues long. Per the germline V gene, CDR1 is MGHRA and CDR2 is YSYEKL. The CDR3 spells CASSQAPGTFGYTF. The CDR3, as DNA: TGCGCCAGCAGCCAAGCTCCCGGGACATTTGGCTACACCTTC.

The chain uses TRBV5-1 and TRBJ2-3, with 7 bases aligning to TRBD2. With 1 base clipped from V and 2 bases from J, the junction kept 10 bases outside the gene matches. The CDR3 sequence is 17 residues long. The V gene's germline CDR1 is SGHRS and CDR2 YFSETQ. The CDR3 nucleotides read TGCGCCAGCAGCTTGCCCCCCGCTAGCGGACACACAGATACGCAGTATTTT. It is translated as CASSLPPASGHTDTQYF.

The gene calls are TRBV28 and TRBJ2-5; D possibly corresponds to TRBD1 (5 bases). The V and J ends lost 8 bases and 3 bases respectively, with 16 bases between them. The CDR3 length is 14 residues. Germline V gene sequence: CDR1 MDHEN, CDR2 SYDVKM. CDR3 amino acids: CASLERGGEETQYF. The CDR3 DNA is TGTGCCAGCCTAGAAAGGGGCGGCGAAGAGACCCAGTACTTC. The complete variable domain, with remaining parts taken from reference TRBV28 and TRBJ2-5, reads DVKVTQSSRYLVKRTGEKVFLECVQDMDHENMFWYRQDPGLGLRLIYFSYDVKMKEKGDIPEGYSVSREKKERFSLILESASTNQTSMYLCASLERGGEETQYFGPGTRLLVL.

Points on this clone: One end of the junction does not line up with germline, which may come from a read error. V usage is TRBV4-1 and J usage is TRBJ1-1; 9 nucleotides align to TRBD1. Germline loops: CDR1 MGHRA, CDR2 YSYEKL. This CDR3 is built from 17 residues. Written as DNA, the CDR3 is TGCGCCAGCAGCACACCGGGCGGACAGGGGCCGAACTCTGAAGCTTTCTTT. Protein: CASSTPGGQGPNSEAFF.

The chain joins TRBV23-1 to TRBJ2-7, with 7 bases aligning to TRBD1. TRBV23-1 is an ORF, and what it does is uncertain. Trimming removed 5 bases from V and 3 bases from J; junction bases left unmatched: 10. This CDR3 has 15 amino acids. Written as DNA, the CDR3 is TGCGCCAGCAGTTTCACCGGGACAGAAGTCTACGAGCAGTACTTC. It is translated as CASSFTGTEVYEQYF.

This clone was observed once. The junction and the germline gene differ at one end; a read error may be behind it. The V call is TRBV30, the J call TRBJ1-1; D perhaps matches TRBD1 (6 bases). The CDR3 extends over 13 amino acids. The V gene's germline CDR1 is GTSNPN and CDR2 SVGIG (reference sequence). The CDR3 region is CVWRTAVNTEAFF. The CDR3 DNA follows: TGTGTCTGGAGGACAGCAGTGAACACTGAAGCTTTCTTT. The entire variable domain, with the rest obtained from reference TRBV30 and TRBJ1-1, is as follows: SQTIHQWPATLVQPVGSPLSLECTVEGTSNPNLYWYRQAAGRGLQLLFYSVGIGQISSEVPQNLSASRPQDRQFILSSKKLLLSDSGFYLCVWRTAVNTEAFFGQGTRLTVV.

This chain uses TRBV14 with TRBJ1-1, with D perhaps matching TRBD1 (6 bases). The CDR3 length is 14 residues. V was clipped by 11 bases and J by 3 bases, with 19 bases between them. CDR1 is SGHDN, CDR2 FVKESK, per germline. The CDR3 loop is CAGTADSMDTEAFF. For the CDR3, the DNA is TGTGCCGGCACCGCGGACAGCATGGACACTGAAGCTTTCTTT.

The genes are TRBV27 and TRBJ1-4; possibly TRBD1 for D (5 bases). In germline, CDR1 is MNHEY, CDR2 SMNVEV (reference sequence). The CDR3 is 15 residues long. The germline V and J ends were trimmed by 4 bases and 5 bases, with 14 bases remaining between them. The CDR3 DNA follows: TGTGCCAGCAGTTCCGGGGGGGGAAGAAATGAAAAACTGTTTTTT. Translated, it gives CASSSGGGRNEKLFF. Using reference TRBV27 and TRBJ1-4 for the parts outside the CDR3, the full variable domain is EAQVTQNPRYLITVTGKKLTVTCSQNMNHEYMSWYRQDPGLGLRQIYYSMNVEVTDKGDVPEGYKVSRKEKRNFPLILESPSPNQTSLYFCASSSGGGRNEKLFFGSGTQLSVL.

This clone has only a few counts. This chain uses TRBV10-3 with TRBJ2-7; D call uncertain. The CDR3 covers 13 residues. V was pared by 4 bases and J by 0 bases, with 7 bases between. CDR1 and CDR2 from the germline V gene are ENHRY and SYGVKD. CDR3: CAISGTASYEQYF. The CDR3 coding sequence is TGTGCCATCAGTGGTACAGCCTCCTACGAGCAGTACTTC.

The chain uses TRBV30 and TRBJ2-3; 8 positions agree with TRBD2. The CDR3 is 17 amino acids. Germline loops: CDR1 GTSNPN, CDR2 SVGIG (reference sequence). J was trimmed by 3 bases and V by 0 bases; bases with no gene match: 11. CDR3 residues: CAWSVRGGRPKTDTQYF. The CDR3 DNA reads as TGTGCCTGGAGTGTACGGGGCGGGAGGCCAAAGACAGATACGCAGTATTTT.

V gene TRBV7-2 combines with J gene TRBJ1-4, with 8 positions matching TRBD1. The germline V gene has CDR1 SGHTA and CDR2 FQGNSA. J was trimmed by 8 bases and V by 2 bases; bases with no gene match: 7. The CDR3 has 15 amino acids. CDR3 loop: CASSLTGQGYEKLFF. Written as DNA, the CDR3 is TGTGCCAGCAGCTTAACCGGACAGGGCTACGAAAAACTGTTTTTT.

This clone was detected a few times. V gene TRBV6-1 combines with J gene TRBJ2-1; 8 bases align to TRBD2. V trimming: 10 bases; J trimming: 3 bases; junction bases outside the gene matches: 5. The CDR3 runs to 13 residues. CDR1 is MNHNS, CDR2 SASEGT, per germline. This CDR3 is CATPRGGYNEQFF. In nucleotides, the CDR3 is TGTGCCACCCCCCGGGGGGGCTACAATGAGCAGTTCTTC.

The chain recombines TRBV6-1 with TRBJ2-7; D is ambiguous. Trimming left V 0 bases short and J 2 bases short, with 5 bases between. Germline-derived CDR1 and CDR2 are MNHNS and SASEGT. The CDR3 totals 13 residues. CDR3 sequence (DNA): TGTGCCAGCAGTGAAGCAAGCCCCTACGAGCAGTACTTC. Residues: CASSEASPYEQYF.

This clone was seen a few times. J is TRBJ1-6 and V is TRBV7-6; D gene uncertain. V lost 0 bases to trimming and J lost 7 bases, with 4 bases between them. CDR1 and CDR2 (germline): SGHVS, FNYEAQ. The CDR3 has 13 residues. In DNA, the CDR3 is TGTGCCAGCAGCTTAGCGGGCAATTCACCCCTCCACTTT. Its translation: CASSLAGNSPLHF. Full variable domain (remainder filled in from reference TRBV7-6 and TRBJ1-6): GAGVSQSPRYKVTKRGQDVALRCDPISGHVSLYWYRQALGQGPEFLTYFNYEAQQDKSGLPNDRFSAERPEGSISTLTIQRTEQRDSAMYRCASSLAGNSPLHFGNGTRLTVT.

The rearrangement joins TRBV18 to TRBJ1-4; D gene unclear. Trimming removed 3 bases from V and 6 bases from J, with 11 bases in between. The CDR3 contains 14 residues. Germline lookup yields CDR1 KGHSH and CDR2 LQKENI. CDR3 nucleotide sequence: TGTGCCAGCTCACCTTCAGCCGCGGATGAAAAACTGTTTTTT. This gives the protein CASSPSAADEKLFF.